The 23 T cell receptor beta chains listed next were all sequenced from one sample in a study of beta chain features in type 1 diabetes. Study-wide points: Type 1 diabetes patients had TCRB CDR3s that were shorter (moderately but significantly so) in all four CD4+ subsets.

What these receptors recognize is not known. The authors reverse transcribed all of the isolated RNA, so sequencing captured expressed TCRB transcripts. Clones were read by immunoSEQ multiplex PCR, and TCRdb kept only the in-frame ones, dropping some. The sample has around 20,000 clones, around 63% seen once. The sequencing sample was made of Tregs from blood. All receptors come from a man younger than 30 with type 1 diabetes.

This clone has only a few counts. Within the sample, other DNA sequences also encode this same CDR3. The genes are TRBV18 and TRBJ2-6; 7 bases agree with TRBD1. There are 17 residues in the CDR3. Germline lookup yields CDR1 KGHSH and CDR2 LQKENI. The ends lost 2 bases at V and 3 bases at J; junction bases unmatched: 7. CDR3 amino acids: CASSPFKTGVGANVLTF. As DNA, the CDR3 is TGTGCCAGCTCACCATTTAAAACAGGGGTTGGGGCCAACGTCCTGACTTTC.

The CDR3 sequence: CASSLVGGGTDTQYF. In DNA, the CDR3 is TGTGCCAGCAGCTTAGTGGGAGGGGGCACAGATACGCAGTATTTT. The rearrangement links TRBV7-2 to TRBJ2-3, with TRBD2 identical over 7 bases. V shed 1 base, J shed 1 base, and the junction held 2 bases outside the gene matches. CDR1 and CDR2 (germline): SGHTA, FQGNSA. The CDR3 has 15 amino acids.

The CDR3 DNA is TGTGCCAGCAGCTTAGTCATTTCTAACTATGGCTACACCTTC. This codes for CASSLVISNYGYTF. J is TRBJ1-2 and V is TRBV7-2; no reliable D call. Trimming left V 1 base short and J 0 bases short, with 6 bases between. The CDR3 runs 14 residues. CDR1 is SGHTA, CDR2 FQGNSA, per germline.

This clone was recorded once. This rearrangement joins TRBV6-1 to TRBJ2-7, with 7 bases matching TRBD1. Trimming took 6 bases from V and 2 from J; bases not matched to a gene: 10. The V gene's germline CDR1 is MNHNS and CDR2 SASEGT. This CDR3 region has 15 residues. The CDR3 sequence: CASRGSGRGPYEQYF. Here the CDR3 DNA reads TGTGCCAGCAGAGGATCGGGTAGGGGGCCCTACGAGCAGTACTTC.

This sequence joins TRBV5-1 and TRBJ1-1; 9 bases map to TRBD1. V lost 4 bases to trimming and J lost 0 bases; unmatched junction nucleotides: 10. This CDR3 spans 17 amino acids. The germline V gene encodes CDR1 SGHRS and CDR2 YFSETQ. CDR3 DNA sequence: TGCGCCAGCAGCCGGACAGGGGCCCGTTTTATGAACACTGAAGCTTTCTTT. This encodes CASSRTGARFMNTEAFF.

The V call is TRBV7-9, the J call TRBJ1-3; unclear D gene. In germline, CDR1 is SEHNR, CDR2 FQNEAQ (reference sequence). V was clipped by 5 bases and J by 7 bases, with 18 bases between them. The CDR3 spans 15 residues. For the CDR3, the DNA is TGTGCCAGCAGCCAGTGGACGGGGAGAAGGAACACCATATATTTT. As protein: CASSQWTGRRNTIYF.

This chain connects TRBV6-1 to TRBJ2-7; D call uncertain. Germline V CDR1 and CDR2: MNHNS, SASEGT. The CDR3 length is 13 residues. The V end was cut by 3 bases, the J end by 0 bases, with 6 bases between. The CDR3 reads CASSDQNSYEQYF. The CDR3 DNA reads as TGTGCCAGCAGTGATCAGAACTCCTACGAGCAGTACTTC.

The rearrangement uses TRBV18 and TRBJ2-1; TRBD2 aligns across 13 bases. CDR3 length: 16 residues. CDR1 is KGHSH and CDR2 is LQKENI in the germline V gene. The trim removed 6 bases at V and 7 bases at J, leaving 9 bases unmatched. The CDR3 sequence: CASSPSGLAGVNEQFF. CDR3 nucleotide sequence: TGTGCCAGCTCTCCTAGCGGACTAGCGGGAGTTAATGAGCAGTTCTTC.

This clone appeared a few times. The DNA for the CDR3 is TGTGCCAGCAGGTCTCAGGGATCTTCCTATGGCTACACCTTC. It is translated as CASRSQGSSYGYTF. The chain recombines TRBV28 with TRBJ1-2, with a tentative D call TRBD1 (5 bases). The CDR3 has 14 residues. Germline CDR1 reads MDHEN; CDR2 reads SYDVKM. The V end was cut by 6 bases, the J end by 4 bases, with 15 bases between.

CDR3 bases: TGTGCCAGCAGAATGACAGGGCCCTACGAGCAGTACTTC. Protein: CASRMTGPYEQYF. The V and J genes are TRBV28 and TRBJ2-7; 7 nucleotides match TRBD1. With V trimmed by 6 bases and J by 2 bases, 4 bases remained unmatched. The CDR3 runs 13 residues. Germline loops: CDR1 MDHEN, CDR2 SYDVKM.

The rearrangement links TRBV28 to TRBJ2-1, with D unclear. V lost 2 bases and J 6 bases, leaving 11 bases between the germline ends. The germline gives CDR1 MDHEN, CDR2 SYDVKM. CDR3 length: 14 residues. Here the CDR3 DNA reads TGTGCCAGCAGTTTACCCCACAGTATCAATGAGCAGTTCTTC. This translates into CASSLPHSINEQFF.

This chain links TRBV6-5 with TRBJ1-2, with D possibly matching TRBD1 (5 bases). There are 13 residues in the CDR3. The V end was cut by 6 bases, the J end by 3 bases, with 11 bases between. Germline CDR1 MNHEY, CDR2 SVGAGI. The CDR3 is CASRPTAYYGYTF. CDR3 bases: TGTGCCAGCAGACCGACAGCTTACTATGGCTACACCTTC.

This chain connects TRBV6-1 to TRBJ2-7; a possible D gene is TRBD2 (5 bases). The CDR3 spans 16 residues. Trimming cost V 0 bases and J 3 bases, with 15 bases left between them. Looked up from germline, CDR1 is MNHNS and CDR2 is SASEGT. Here the CDR3 reads CASSEAVSTAGYEQYF. The CDR3, as DNA: TGTGCCAGCAGTGAAGCTGTCTCGACGGCGGGCTACGAGCAGTACTTC.

This clone was seen only a few times. The rearrangement joins TRBV28 to TRBJ2-7; possible D gene TRBD1, 6 bases. Trimming removed 4 bases at V and 6 bases at J, with 22 bases between. Germline CDR1 MDHEN, CDR2 SYDVKM. There are 16 residues in the CDR3. CDR3 bases: TGTGCCAGCAGTTCATTGGGGGCTGCGGTCTTCGCCGAGCAGTACTTC. It codes for CASSSLGAAVFAEQYF.

This rearrangement joins TRBV2 to TRBJ2-4; D is perhaps TRBD2 (5 bases). This CDR3 comprises 10 residues. The V end lost 6 bases, the J end lost 8 bases, and 5 bases lay between the germline ends. Germline CDR1 SNHLY, CDR2 FYNNEI. For the CDR3, the DNA is TGTGCCAGCAGGAGGGACATTCAGTACTTC. It encodes CASRRDIQYF.

This clone was counted only a few times. The genes are TRBV19 and TRBJ2-3, with unresolved D. V was pared by 7 bases and J by 5 bases, with 13 bases between. Looked up from germline, CDR1 is LNHDA and CDR2 is SQIVND (reference sequence). This CDR3 comprises 13 residues. CDR3 protein: CASNSNVEDTQYF. The CDR3 region has the DNA TGTGCCAGTAATAGCAATGTAGAAGATACGCAGTATTTT.

This clone has just one count. The CDR3 here is CASRRVIGELFF. Here the CDR3 DNA reads TGCGCCAGCAGGCGGGTAATCGGGGAGCTGTTTTTT. The genes are TRBV5-1 and TRBJ2-2; perhaps TRBD2 as D (5 bases). Germline V gene sequence: CDR1 SGHRS, CDR2 YFSETQ. V was trimmed by 5 bases and J by 7 bases, leaving 9 bases between them. This CDR3 is built from 12 residues.

This chain links TRBV5-1 with TRBJ2-3; 12 positions agree with TRBD2. The V gene end was trimmed by 2 bases and the J gene end by 2 bases; junction bases not matched to a gene: 3. This CDR3 contains 16 residues. Germline V gene sequence: CDR1 SGHRS, CDR2 YFSETQ. Here the CDR3 DNA reads TGCGCCAGCAGCTTTACTAGCGGGGGGTACACAGATACGCAGTATTTT. It encodes CASSFTSGGYTDTQYF.

The chain joins TRBV21-1 to TRBJ2-5; the tabulated D call, TRBD1, remains unverified against the DNA. TRBV21-1 is described as a pseudogene. This CDR3 comprises 16 residues. This chain's CDR3 is CASSKALTGSQETQYF. In DNA form, the CDR3 reads TGTGCCAGCAGCAAAGCGCTGACAGGTAGCCAAGAGACCCAGTACTTC.

This sequence joins TRBV29-1 and TRBJ2-1; the match to TRBD2 covers 11 bases. This CDR3 contains 17 residues. Germline trimming cut 2 bases from V and 6 bases from J; bases unmatched to any gene: 12. Germline CDR1 SQVTM, CDR2 ANQGSEA. As DNA, the CDR3 is TGCAGCGTTGAAAAATCCTTCAGACTAGCGGGACTCAATGAGCAGTTCTTC. Translation gives CSVEKSFRLAGLNEQFF.

This chain connects TRBV5-6 to TRBJ1-2; D remains unclear. Germline-derived CDR1 and CDR2 are SGHDT and YYEEEE. The CDR3 loop spans 13 amino acids. The V gene lost 4 bases and the J gene lost 2 bases, with 9 bases spanning the gap. CDR3 nucleotides: TGTGCCAGCAGCGTGCGCGGAAACTATGGCTACACCTTC. It translates to CASSVRGNYGYTF.

This clone was recorded only once. The chain has TRBV5-1 and TRBJ2-7; D is perhaps TRBD2 (6 bases). The germline V gene has CDR1 SGHRS and CDR2 YFSETQ. V gave up 3 bases and J gave up 4 bases, with 20 bases separating them. This CDR3 comprises 16 residues. The CDR3 spells CASSWGGRGSQYEQYF. In DNA form, the CDR3 reads TGCGCCAGCAGCTGGGGAGGACGAGGGTCTCAGTACGAGCAGTACTTC.

The rearrangement links TRBV9 to TRBJ1-3; D is perhaps TRBD1 (6 bases). Trimming cost V 4 bases and J 8 bases, with 25 bases left between them. CDR3 length: 17 amino acids. The germline V gene encodes CDR1 SGDLS and CDR2 YYNGEE. In DNA, the CDR3 is TGTGCCAGCAGCCCGAATATACAGGGTTTAAGATTGGACACCATATATTTT. Encoded protein: CASSPNIQGLRLDTIYF.